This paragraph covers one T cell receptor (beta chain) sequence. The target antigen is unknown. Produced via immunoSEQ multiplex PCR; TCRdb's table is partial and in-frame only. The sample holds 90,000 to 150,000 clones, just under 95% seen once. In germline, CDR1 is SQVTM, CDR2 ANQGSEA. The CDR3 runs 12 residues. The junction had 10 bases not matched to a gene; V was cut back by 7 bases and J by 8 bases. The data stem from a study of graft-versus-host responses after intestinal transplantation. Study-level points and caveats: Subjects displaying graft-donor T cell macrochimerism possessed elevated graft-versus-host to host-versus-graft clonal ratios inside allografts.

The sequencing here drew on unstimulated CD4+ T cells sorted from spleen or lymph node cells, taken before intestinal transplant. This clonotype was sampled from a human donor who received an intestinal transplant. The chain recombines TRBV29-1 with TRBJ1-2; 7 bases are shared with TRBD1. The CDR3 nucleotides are TGCAGCGCCCTACCGGGGACAGAGGGCTACACCTTC. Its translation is CSALPGTEGYTF.